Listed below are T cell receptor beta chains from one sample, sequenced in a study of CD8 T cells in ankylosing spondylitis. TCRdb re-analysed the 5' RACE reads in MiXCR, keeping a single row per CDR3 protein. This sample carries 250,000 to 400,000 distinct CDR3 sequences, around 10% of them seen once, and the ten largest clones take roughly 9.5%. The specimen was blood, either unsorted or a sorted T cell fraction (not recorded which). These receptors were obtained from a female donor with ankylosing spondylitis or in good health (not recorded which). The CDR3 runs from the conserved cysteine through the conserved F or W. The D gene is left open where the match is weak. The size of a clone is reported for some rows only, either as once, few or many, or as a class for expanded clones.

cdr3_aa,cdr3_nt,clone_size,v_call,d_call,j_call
CASSSPTSGPYNEQFF,TGTGCCAGCAGTTCCCCGACTAGCGGTCCCTACAATGAGCAGTTCTTC,many,TRBV12-3/TRBV12-4,TRBD2,TRBJ2-1
CASSLDWLEKLFF,TGCGCCAGCAGCTTGGATTGGCTTGAAAAACTGTTTTTT,NA,TRBV5-1,NA,TRBJ1-4
CASSRQGAGAGELFF,TGCGCCAGCAGCCGACAAGGTGCAGGGGCCGGGGAGCTGTTTTTT,NA,TRBV4-1,NA,TRBJ2-2
CASRLTGRGYNEQFF,TGCGCCAGCAGGTTAACAGGGCGAGGGTACAATGAGCAGTTCTTC,few,TRBV5-1,NA,TRBJ2-1
CASKGGSTYEQYF,TGTGCCAGCAAGGGCGGGAGTACCTACGAGCAGTACTTC,NA,TRBV28,TRBD2,TRBJ2-7
CASSWGYGELFF,TGCGCCAGCAGCTGGGGATACGGGGAGCTGTTTTTT,many,TRBV5-1,NA,TRBJ2-2
CASSLAQGDHWFSGANVLTF,TGTGCCAGCAGCTTAGCACAGGGGGACCACTGGTTCTCTGGGGCCAACGTCCTGACTTTC,few,TRBV7-8,TRBD1,TRBJ2-6
CSGRGDRGQFF,TGCAGCGGGAGGGGGGACAGAGGGCAGTTCTTC,NA,TRBV29-1,NA,TRBJ2-1
CASSLKGRNEQFF,TGTGCCAGCAGTTTAAAGGGTCGGAATGAGCAGTTCTTC,many,TRBV12-3/TRBV12-4,NA,TRBJ2-1
CSVPSGSSYNEQFF,TGCAGCGTCCCGAGCGGGAGCTCCTACAATGAGCAGTTCTTC,many,TRBV29-1,TRBD2,TRBJ2-1
CAWSVQAGYGYTF,TGTGCCTGGAGTGTACAAGCAGGGTATGGCTACACCTTC,few,TRBV30,NA,TRBJ1-2
CSARMGSTNEKLFF,TGCAGTGCTAGGATGGGATCAACTAATGAAAAACTGTTTTTT,NA,TRBV20-1,NA,TRBJ1-4
CSASPPGDLLSPLHF,TGCAGTGCTAGCCCGCCGGGGGACCTTCTTTCGCCCCTCCACTTT,many,TRBV20-1,NA,TRBJ1-6
CASSHAIGKKSNEKLFF,TGCGCCAGCAGCCATGCTATAGGGAAAAAGTCTAATGAAAAACTGTTTTTT,few,TRBV4-1,NA,TRBJ1-4
CSGGATTNNEQFF,TGCAGTGGTGGGGCCACCACTAACAATGAGCAGTTCTTC,many,TRBV20-1,NA,TRBJ2-1
CSASAVNEKLFF,TGCAGTGCTAGTGCGGTTAATGAAAAACTGTTTTTT,many,TRBV20-1,NA,TRBJ1-4
CSGSLARGDTQYF,TGCAGCGGGTCCCTAGCGCGGGGAGATACGCAGTATTTT,many,TRBV29-1,NA,TRBJ2-3
CASSQELAQAYEQYF,TGCGCCAGCAGCCAAGAACTAGCGCAAGCCTACGAGCAGTACTTC,NA,TRBV4-1,TRBD2,TRBJ2-7
CASSKGTHYNEQFF,TGTGCCAGCAGCAAAGGGACACATTACAATGAGCAGTTCTTC,many,TRBV5-6,NA,TRBJ2-1
CASAKDRGSQETQYF,TGTGCCAGCGCGAAGGACCGTGGGTCTCAAGAGACCCAGTACTTC,few,TRBV11-2,NA,TRBJ2-5
CASRPPGGEETQYF,TGTGCCAGCAGACCTCCCGGGGGCGAGGAGACCCAGTACTTC,NA,TRBV28,NA,TRBJ2-5
CASILAGVDNEQFF,TGTGCCAGCATACTAGCGGGAGTGGACAATGAGCAGTTCTTC,many,TRBV6-2/TRBV6-3,TRBD2,TRBJ2-1
CSSSLHAGTEAFF,TGCAGCTCGTCCCTACACGCTGGCACTGAAGCTTTCTTT,many,TRBV20-1,NA,TRBJ1-1
CASYPTGATYNEQFF,TGTGCCAGCTACCCGACAGGCGCTACCTACAATGAGCAGTTCTTC,NA,TRBV28,NA,TRBJ2-1
CATSDLGGGPSEQYF,TGTGCCACCAGTGATTTGGGCGGAGGCCCGAGTGAGCAGTACTTC,many,TRBV24-1,NA,TRBJ2-7
CASSSNGSPLHF,TGTGCCAGCAGTTCGAATGGTTCACCCCTCCACTTT,many,TRBV5-6,NA,TRBJ1-6
CASREGTSGVGTDTQYF,TGTGCCAGTAGAGAAGGGACTAGCGGAGTTGGCACAGATACGCAGTATTTT,NA,TRBV19,TRBD2,TRBJ2-3
CSARDLAGARTDTQYF,TGCAGTGCTAGAGATTTAGCGGGGGCCCGTACAGATACGCAGTATTTT,many,TRBV20-1,TRBD2,TRBJ2-3
CSGGQSLSEQFF,TGCAGCGGGGGACAGTCGTTGAGTGAGCAGTTCTTC,many,TRBV29-1,TRBD1,TRBJ2-1
CASSQDPSGTSTDTQYF,TGCGCCAGCAGCCAAGATCCGTCAGGGACTAGCACAGATACGCAGTATTTT,NA,TRBV4-1,NA,TRBJ2-3
CASSLVSGLSYEQYF,TGTGCCAGCAGCTTAGTTAGCGGGCTTTCCTACGAGCAGTACTTC,NA,TRBV7-2,TRBD2,TRBJ2-7
CASSLGSGSNQPQHF,TGTGCCAGCAGTTTAGGATCAGGGAGCAATCAGCCCCAGCATTTT,NA,TRBV27,NA,TRBJ1-5
CASSLGTGGSYNEQFF,TGTGCCAGCAGCTTAGGGACAGGGGGTAGCTACAATGAGCAGTTCTTC,many,TRBV7-6,TRBD1,TRBJ2-1